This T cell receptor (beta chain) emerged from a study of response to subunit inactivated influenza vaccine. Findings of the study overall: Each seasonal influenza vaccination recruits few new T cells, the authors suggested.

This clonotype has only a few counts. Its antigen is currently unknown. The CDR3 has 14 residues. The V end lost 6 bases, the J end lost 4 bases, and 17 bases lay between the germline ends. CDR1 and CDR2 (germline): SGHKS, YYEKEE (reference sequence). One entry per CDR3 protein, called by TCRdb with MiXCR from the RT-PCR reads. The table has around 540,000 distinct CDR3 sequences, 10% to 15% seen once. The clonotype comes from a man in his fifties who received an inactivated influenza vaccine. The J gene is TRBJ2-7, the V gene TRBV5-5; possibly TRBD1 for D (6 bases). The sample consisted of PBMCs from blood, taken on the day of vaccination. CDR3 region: CASNGGTSRYEQYF. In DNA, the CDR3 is TGTGCCAGCAACGGTGGGACATCTCGGTACGAGCAGTACTTC.